This T cell receptor (beta chain) was captured in a study of T cells in localized non-small cell lung cancer. Repertoires were generated with immunoSEQ multiplex PCR, while TCRdb's copy carries only in-frame clones and drops some. The sample has 90,000 to 100,000 clones, roughly 93% seen once; the top ten hold over 4%. The V end was cut by 0 bases, the J end by 7 bases, with 10 bases between. The CDR3 is 13 residues long. The germline V gene has CDR1 SQVTM and CDR2 ANQGSEA. This sequence joins TRBV29-1 and TRBJ1-5; D gene ambiguous. The TCR originated in a woman aged 40-69 years with stage II squamous cell lung carcinoma. Sequenced material: PBMCs, taken before any cancer treatment. This chain's CDR3 is CSVEDRLGQPQHF. The CDR3 nucleotides are TGCAGCGTTGAAGATCGGCTAGGCCAGCCCCAGCATTTT.